The rows below give T cell receptor beta chains drawn from one sample of a study of blood T cells in healthy people across ages. MiXCR was run by TCRdb on the 5' RACE reads, yielding one entry per CDR3 protein. The sample has roughly 800,000 distinct CDR3 sequences; approximately 35% are singletons. What was sequenced was blood. The receptor source for this set is a young man in good health. CDR3s include the opening cysteine and the closing phenylalanine or tryptophan. Fields, in order: clone size, J gene, V gene, D gene, CDR3 protein, CDR3 DNA. The D gene is left open where the match is weak. Size is omitted from some rows. Given values are once, few, many or a class for expanded clones.

size: .; J: TRBJ2-1; V: TRBV20-1; D: .; CDR3: CSAIPGGVQQEAQFF; DNA: TGCAGTGCTATCCCTGGAGGGGTGCAACAAGAGGCCCAGTTCTTC
size: .; J: TRBJ2-5; V: TRBV6-2/TRBV6-3; D: .; CDR3: CASTSAFQETQYF; DNA: TGTGCCAGCACTAGCGCCTTCCAAGAGACCCAGTACTTC
size: .; J: TRBJ1-1; V: TRBV5-6; D: .; CDR3: CASSGVMNTEAFF; DNA: TGTGCCAGCAGCGGAGTGATGAACACTGAAGCTTTCTTT
size: .; J: TRBJ2-1; V: TRBV4-1; D: .; CDR3: CASSQEHGAWGYNEQFF; DNA: TGCGCCAGCAGCCAAGAACATGGGGCTTGGGGCTACAATGAGCAGTTCTTC
size: few; J: TRBJ2-1; V: TRBV12-3/TRBV12-4; D: .; CDR3: CASSVQGSALRSSYNEQFF; DNA: TGTGCCAGCAGTGTCCAGGGCAGTGCCTTAAGGAGCTCCTACAATGAGCAGTTCTTC
size: .; J: TRBJ1-5; V: TRBV6-6; D: .; CDR3: CASRYQGNQPQHF; DNA: TGTGCCAGCAGATATCAGGGCAATCAGCCCCAGCATTTT
size: .; J: TRBJ2-2; V: TRBV20-1; D: TRBD1; CDR3: CSAREPTGAFTGELFF; DNA: TGCAGTGCTAGAGAGCCTACAGGGGCGTTCACCGGGGAGCTGTTTTTT
size: .; J: TRBJ2-7; V: TRBV5-1; D: .; CDR3: CASSVGHGSYEQYF; DNA: TGCGCCAGCAGCGTGGGACACGGCTCCTACGAGCAGTACTTC
size: few; J: TRBJ1-1; V: TRBV5-1; D: .; CDR3: CASSVDSSPEAFF; DNA: TGCGCCAGCAGCGTGGACAGTAGTCCTGAAGCTTTCTTT
size: few; J: TRBJ1-6; V: TRBV12-3/TRBV12-4; D: .; CDR3: CATRRGPIWNSPLHF; DNA: TGTGCCACCAGGAGGGGCCCGATATGGAATTCACCCCTCCACTTT
size: few; J: TRBJ2-3; V: TRBV7-9; D: .; CDR3: CASSPGSLYRTDTQYF; DNA: TGTGCCAGCAGCCCAGGGAGTTTATACCGCACAGATACGCAGTATTTT
size: many; J: TRBJ1-6; V: TRBV20-1; D: .; CDR3: CSAISRDSYNSPLHF; DNA: TGCAGTGCTATTTCAAGGGATTCCTATAATTCACCCCTCCACTTT
size: few; J: TRBJ2-3; V: TRBV7-8; D: TRBD2; CDR3: CASSLAPAGGYTDTQYF; DNA: TGTGCCAGCAGCTTAGCGCCAGCGGGGGGTTACACAGATACGCAGTATTTT
size: .; J: TRBJ2-1; V: TRBV11-1; D: TRBD1; CDR3: CASSLWGQGGKEQFF; DNA: TGTGCCAGCAGCTTATGGGGACAGGGGGGTAAGGAGCAGTTCTTC
size: .; J: TRBJ2-5; V: TRBV5-6; D: .; CDR3: CASSFSRGETQYF; DNA: TGTGCCAGCAGCTTTTCTCGGGGAGAGACCCAGTACTTC
size: .; J: TRBJ1-5; V: TRBV6-6; D: TRBD1; CDR3: CASSIGQGYQPQHF; DNA: TGTGCCAGCAGTATCGGACAGGGGTATCAGCCCCAGCATTTT
size: many; J: TRBJ2-3; V: TRBV9; D: TRBD2; CDR3: CASSVTSGGSSTDTQYF; DNA: TGTGCCAGCAGCGTGACTAGCGGGGGATCCAGCACAGATACGCAGTATTTT
size: few; J: TRBJ1-2; V: TRBV7-3; D: .; CDR3: CASSLTGGQDNAYGYTF; DNA: TGTGCCAGCAGCTTAACCGGAGGGCAGGATAACGCCTATGGCTACACCTTC
size: few; J: TRBJ1-2; V: TRBV6-2/TRBV6-3; D: .; CDR3: CASSLQGYHYGYTF; DNA: TGTGCCAGCAGCCTCCAGGGGTACCACTATGGCTACACCTTC
size: once; J: TRBJ2-5; V: TRBV27; D: TRBD2; CDR3: CASRSLGGEETQYF; DNA: TGTGCCAGCAGATCCCTGGGGGGGGAAGAGACCCAGTACTTC
size: many; J: TRBJ2-1; V: TRBV12-3/TRBV12-4; D: .; CDR3: CASSLDEGYNEQFF; DNA: TGTGCCAGCAGTTTAGATGAGGGCTACAATGAGCAGTTCTTC
size: many; J: TRBJ2-1; V: TRBV29-1; D: .; CDR3: CSVIGRSVDEQFF; DNA: TGCAGCGTGATAGGGAGATCTGTCGATGAGCAGTTCTTC
size: few; J: TRBJ2-7; V: TRBV20-1; D: .; CDR3: CSARGGVIPTYEQYF; DNA: TGCAGTGCTAGAGGGGGGGTCATCCCCACCTACGAGCAGTACTTC
size: .; J: TRBJ1-1; V: TRBV2; D: .; CDR3: CASGARNTEAFF; DNA: TGTGCCAGCGGGGCTCGGAACACTGAAGCTTTCTTT
size: .; J: TRBJ2-7; V: TRBV7-9; D: .; CDR3: CASSSRGHPYEQYF; DNA: TGTGCCAGCAGCTCCCGGGGACACCCCTACGAGCAGTACTTC
size: few; J: TRBJ1-6; V: TRBV6-1; D: TRBD1; CDR3: CASSHHRDRGSPSSYNSPLHF; DNA: TGTGCCAGCAGCCACCACCGGGACAGGGGATCCCCTAGCTCCTATAATTCACCCCTCCACTTT
size: few; J: TRBJ1-2; V: TRBV20-1; D: .; CDR3: CSAKFKGGYGYTF; DNA: TGCAGTGCAAAGTTCAAGGGCGGGTATGGCTACACCTTC
size: few; J: TRBJ1-2; V: TRBV12-3/TRBV12-4; D: TRBD1; CDR3: CASRTGGLGYTF; DNA: TGTGCCAGCCGGACAGGGGGGCTTGGCTACACCTTC
size: .; J: TRBJ1-6; V: TRBV7-2; D: TRBD1; CDR3: CASSSSSFDRDNSPLHF; DNA: TGTGCCAGCAGCTCCTCATCCTTTGACAGGGATAATTCACCCCTCCACTTT
size: .; J: TRBJ2-7; V: TRBV6-6; D: TRBD2; CDR3: CASSPTGLAGYNEQYF; DNA: TGTGCCAGCAGTCCCACGGGACTAGCGGGTTACAATGAGCAGTACTTC
size: .; J: TRBJ1-2; V: TRBV4-1; D: .; CDR3: CASSQALTGRAGYTF; DNA: TGCGCCAGCAGCCAAGCTCTAACAGGGAGAGCAGGCTACACCTTC
size: .; J: TRBJ1-3; V: TRBV4-3; D: .; CDR3: CASSQDAGLGNTIYF; DNA: TGCGCCAGCAGCCAAGATGCAGGGCTTGGAAACACCATATATTTT
size: .; J: TRBJ1-2; V: TRBV7-2; D: .; CDR3: CASSLAQQPHGYTF; DNA: TGTGCCAGCAGCTTAGCACAGCAGCCCCATGGCTACACCTTC
size: .; J: TRBJ1-2; V: TRBV5-1; D: .; CDR3: CASSSEGMDGYTF; DNA: TGCGCCAGCAGCTCCGAGGGGATGGATGGCTACACCTTC
size: few; J: TRBJ1-4; V: TRBV7-9; D: TRBD1; CDR3: CASSLRQGANEKLFF; DNA: TGTGCCAGCAGCTTGAGACAGGGGGCTAATGAAAAACTGTTTTTT
size: .; J: TRBJ2-7; V: TRBV6-5; D: .; CDR3: CASRAGKNEQYF; DNA: TGTGCCAGCAGGGCGGGGAAGAACGAGCAGTACTTC
size: .; J: TRBJ1-1; V: TRBV5-1; D: .; CDR3: CASSWATQTEAFF; DNA: TGCGCCAGCAGCTGGGCCACCCAGACTGAAGCTTTCTTT
size: few; J: TRBJ2-3; V: TRBV20-1; D: TRBD2; CDR3: CSAPGTSGGARTDTQYF; DNA: TGCAGTGCCCCCGGGACTAGCGGGGGGGCTCGGACAGATACGCAGTATTTT
size: .; J: TRBJ2-5; V: TRBV27; D: .; CDR3: CASSSIPGEQYF; DNA: TGTGCCAGCAGTTCCATCCCCGGGGAGCAGTACTTC
size: .; J: TRBJ1-1; V: TRBV12-3/TRBV12-4; D: .; CDR3: CASSSRTENTEAFF; DNA: TGTGCCAGCAGTAGCAGGACGGAGAACACTGAAGCTTTCTTT